The 8 T cell receptor beta chains below all came from one sample that was sequenced in a study of blood T cells in healthy people across ages. The second PCR ran about 6 to 12 cycles with a sample-barcoded 5' primer and J-beta primers. MiXCR was run by TCRdb on the 5' RACE reads, yielding one entry per CDR3 protein. The data contain 1.2 million to 1.5 million distinct CDR3 sequences, roughly 40% of them singletons. The sample taken for sequencing was blood. These TCRs come from a woman between 18 and 29 years old in good health.

The chain carries TRBV10-2 and TRBJ2-1, with D perhaps assigned TRBD1 or TRBD2 (6 bases each). This CDR3 contains 15 residues. V was trimmed by 3 bases and J by 6 bases, leaving 15 bases between them. CDR1 and CDR2 from the germline V gene are WSHSY and SAAADI. The CDR3 protein is CASSDRDKGGNEQFF. CDR3 nucleotides: TGCGCCAGCAGTGACCGGGACAAGGGAGGCAATGAGCAGTTCTTC.

This clonotype has only a few counts. The chain uses TRBV4-1 and TRBJ2-1; 8 bases map to TRBD2. The CDR3 spans 17 residues. The germline V gene has CDR1 MGHRA and CDR2 YSYEKL. J gave up 5 bases and V 4 bases, and 13 bases lay outside the gene matches. CDR3 residues: CASSPKAQLAVNNEQFF. The CDR3 nucleotides are TGCGCCAGCAGCCCAAAGGCCCAACTAGCGGTAAACAATGAGCAGTTCTTC.

The gene calls are TRBV25-1 and TRBJ2-2, with 10 nucleotides matching TRBD1. V shed 2 bases and J 14 bases; nucleotides not matched to a gene: 2. The V gene's germline CDR1 is MGHDK and CDR2 SYGVNS. The CDR3 consists of 12 residues. The CDR3 sequence: CASSERDRGLFF. Written as DNA, the CDR3 is TGTGCCAGCAGTGAAAGGGACAGGGGCCTGTTTTTT.

V and J are TRBV12-3 or TRBV12-4 and TRBJ2-7; D perhaps matches TRBD1 (5 bases). The CDR3 is made up of 14 amino acids. Trimming stripped 8 bases from V and 1 base from J, with 15 bases between. The CDR3 protein is CASFPGWGSYEQYF. CDR3 bases: TGTGCCAGCTTCCCAGGGTGGGGATCCTACGAGCAGTACTTC.

About this clonotype: The junction departs from germline at one end; a sequencing error may be responsible. The CDR3 coding sequence is TGTGCCGCCAGTGACCGGACTAGCGGAGACACAGATACGCAGTATTTT. Protein product: CAASDRTSGDTDTQYF. The gene calls are TRBV24-1 and TRBJ2-3; 10 bases match TRBD2. Germline CDR1 is KGHDR and CDR2 is SFDVKD. The CDR3 contains 16 residues.

This clonotype was observed a few times. This chain connects TRBV20-1 to TRBJ2-1; 13 nucleotides align to TRBD2. The V gene end was trimmed by 6 bases and the J gene end by 0 bases; junction bases not matched to a gene: 14. Germline V gene sequence: CDR1 DFQATT, CDR2 SNEGSKA (reference sequence). The CDR3 extends over 19 amino acids. CDR3 coding DNA: TGCAGTGCCCTCTTCACACTAGCGGGAGGGAGAAGCTCCTACAATGAGCAGTTCTTC. Protein product: CSALFTLAGGRSSYNEQFF.

This clonotype was recorded a few times. V gene TRBV20-1 combines with J gene TRBJ2-1; no reliable D call. The CDR3 sequence is 14 residues long. Looked up from germline, CDR1 is DFQATT and CDR2 is SNEGSKA (reference sequence). Deletions cut 3 bases from V and 7 bases from J, with 16 bases between. The CDR3 sequence: CSARSGPTANEQFF. CDR3 in DNA: TGCAGTGCTAGGTCCGGGCCTACCGCAAATGAGCAGTTCTTC.

Ten or more counts support this clonotype. The chain is built from TRBV12-3 or TRBV12-4 and TRBJ1-1; D gene uncertain. The CDR3 loop spans 11 amino acids. V lost 6 bases, J lost 6 bases, and 8 bases lay in between. CDR3 nucleotides: TGTGCCAGCAGACGACTAGCTGAAGCTTTCTTT. Amino acids: CASRRLAEAFF.